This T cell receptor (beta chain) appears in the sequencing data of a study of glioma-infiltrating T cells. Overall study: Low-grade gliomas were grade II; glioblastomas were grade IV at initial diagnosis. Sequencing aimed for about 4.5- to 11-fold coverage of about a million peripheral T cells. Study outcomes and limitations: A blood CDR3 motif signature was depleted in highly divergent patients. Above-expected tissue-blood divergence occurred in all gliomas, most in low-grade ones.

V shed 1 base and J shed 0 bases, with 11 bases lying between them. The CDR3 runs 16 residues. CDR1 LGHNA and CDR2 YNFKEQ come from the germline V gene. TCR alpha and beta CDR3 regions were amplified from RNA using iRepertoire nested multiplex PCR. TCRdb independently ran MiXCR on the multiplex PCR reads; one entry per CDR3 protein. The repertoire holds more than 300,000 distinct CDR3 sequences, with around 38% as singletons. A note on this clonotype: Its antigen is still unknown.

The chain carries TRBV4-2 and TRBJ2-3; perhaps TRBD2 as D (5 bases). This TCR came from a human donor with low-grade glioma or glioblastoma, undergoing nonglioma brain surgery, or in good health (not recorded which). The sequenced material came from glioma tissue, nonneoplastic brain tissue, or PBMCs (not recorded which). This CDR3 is CASSQVGGPSTDTQYF. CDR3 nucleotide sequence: TGTGCCAGCAGCCAAGTAGGCGGGCCTAGCACAGATACGCAGTATTTT.